One sample yielded the 22 T cell receptor beta chains listed below, sequenced in a study of T cell responses to AZD1222 COVID-19 vaccine. The data were produced by immunoSEQ multiplex PCR, yet TCRdb's version contains in-frame clones alone and is incomplete. The sample yields over 100,000 clones, about 93% seen once. Sequenced material: peripheral blood, taken on day 0 of AZD1222 vaccination. The receptors were sampled from an adult in good health.

This clone was detected only once. The rearrangement uses TRBV19 and TRBJ1-1; weak D call: TRBD1 (6 bases). Per the germline V gene, CDR1 is LNHDA and CDR2 is SQIVND (reference sequence). V shed 6 bases and J shed 2 bases, with 10 bases lying between them. The CDR3 extends over 13 amino acids. CDR3 sequence (DNA): TGTGCCAGTAGGGACAGACAAAACACTGAAGCTTTCTTT. Its protein product is CASRDRQNTEAFF.

The chain joins TRBV27 to TRBJ2-7; 9 nucleotides line up with TRBD2. The CDR3 length is 13 residues. Losses at the gene ends were 3 bases for V and 8 bases for J; bases not matched to a gene: 5. Germline V lookup: CDR1 MNHEY, CDR2 SMNVEV (reference sequence). CDR3 sequence reads: CASSFSGRNKQYF. CDR3 nucleotides: TGTGCCAGCAGTTTTAGCGGGAGAAACAAGCAGTACTTC.

V and J are TRBV7-9 and TRBJ1-3; D unresolved. Germline V lookup: CDR1 SEHNR, CDR2 FQNEAQ (reference sequence). V lost 2 bases and J lost 4, with 6 bases in between. The CDR3 has 13 amino acids. CDR3 sequence: CASSLSVGNTIYF. The DNA for the CDR3 is TGTGCCAGCAGCTTATCTGTGGGAAACACCATATATTTT.

V is TRBV15 and J is TRBJ1-2, with TRBD1 matching over 8 bases. Trimming took 0 bases from V and 7 from J; bases not matched to a gene: 7. The CDR3 is 15 amino acids. The germline V gene has CDR1 LNHNV and CDR2 YYDKDF (reference sequence). CDR3 loop: CATSRDRGQISGYTF. The CDR3 bases are TGTGCCACCAGCAGAGACAGGGGGCAGATCTCTGGCTACACCTTC.

This chain uses TRBV27 with TRBJ2-2, with TRBD1 identical over 8 bases. With V trimmed by 7 bases and J by 0 bases, 13 bases remained unmatched. The CDR3 totals 18 residues. From germline, CDR1 is MNHEY and CDR2 SMNVEV (reference sequence). The CDR3 sequence: CASKRAGGRPANTGELFF. In DNA, the CDR3 is TGTGCCAGCAAGCGGGCAGGGGGCAGACCAGCGAACACCGGGGAGCTGTTTTTT.

Notes on this clone: Mismatch with germline at one junction end may stem from a read error. The V call is TRBV4-2, the J call TRBJ2-1; D is unclear. The CDR3 length is 16 residues. CDR1 is LGHNA and CDR2 is YNFKEQ in the germline V gene. The CDR3 nucleotides are TGTGCCAGCAGCCAAGCGGACCCAGTACGTATTTCCCATGCCGTCTTC. This gives the protein CASSQADPVRISHAVF.

The chain recombines TRBV6-2 or TRBV6-3 with TRBJ2-7; 8 nucleotides match TRBD1. This CDR3 comprises 16 residues. With V trimmed by 1 base and J by 1 base, 6 bases remained unmatched. Germline values: CDR1 MNHEY, CDR2 SVGEGT. CDR3: CASSYWTGSESYEQYF. The CDR3 nucleotides read TGTGCCAGCAGTTACTGGACAGGGAGTGAGTCCTACGAGCAGTACTTC.

The rearrangement links TRBV10-2 to TRBJ2-1; maybe TRBD2 (6 bases). The germline gives CDR1 WSHSY, CDR2 SAAADI. This CDR3 spans 13 amino acids. V was pared by 7 bases and J by 4 bases, with 11 bases between. CDR3 in amino acids: CASTPGTYNEQFF. The CDR3 DNA reads TGCGCCAGCACCCCCGGGACTTACAATGAGCAGTTCTTC.

V gene TRBV11-2 combines with J gene TRBJ2-1; 7 bases line up with TRBD2. V gave up 2 bases and J gave up 6 bases; unmatched junction bases: 7. CDR1 and CDR2 (germline): SGHAT, FQNNGV. This CDR3 spans 15 amino acids. Here the CDR3 reads CASSLRREMGNEQFF. CDR3 nucleotides: TGTGCCAGCAGCTTAAGGCGGGAGATGGGCAATGAGCAGTTCTTC.

The rearrangement uses TRBV29-1 and TRBJ1-2; D unresolved. The germline V and J ends were trimmed by 6 bases and 8 bases, with 10 bases remaining between them. Germline V CDR1 and CDR2: SQVTM, ANQGSEA. The CDR3 loop spans 10 amino acids. Here the CDR3 reads CSVATWGYTF. CDR3 in DNA: TGCAGCGTGGCCACATGGGGCTACACCTTC.

V usage is TRBV19 and J usage is TRBJ1-1; 7 bases are shared with TRBD1. Germline assignment: CDR1 LNHDA and CDR2 SQIVND (reference sequence). J was trimmed by 4 bases and V by 9 bases; bases with no gene match: 8. This CDR3 is built from 13 residues. The CDR3 DNA follows: TGTGCCAGCCAAGACAGGGCTGTCACTGAAGCTTTCTTT. Translated, it gives CASQDRAVTEAFF. Based on the CDR3 plus reference TRBV19 and TRBJ1-1, the full variable domain is DGGITQSPKYLFRKEGQNVTLSCEQNLNHDAMYWYRQDPGQGLRLIYYSQIVNDFQKGDIAEGYSVSREKKESFPLTVTSAQKNPTAFYLCASQDRAVTEAFFGQGTRLTVV.

V usage is TRBV25-1 and J usage is TRBJ2-1; D tentatively fits TRBD1 or TRBD2 (5 bases each). Germline V lookup: CDR1 MGHDK, CDR2 SYGVNS. V dropped 7 bases and J dropped 5 bases, with 21 bases sitting between them. This CDR3 comprises 16 residues. For the CDR3, the DNA is TGTGCCAGCAATAGAATCGGGACCACGGTGAACAATGAGCAGTTCTTC. Its translation is CASNRIGTTVNNEQFF.

The rearrangement joins TRBV7-9 to TRBJ2-1, with unresolved D. Germline V lookup: CDR1 SEHNR, CDR2 FQNEAQ (reference sequence). Trimming removed 3 bases at V and 4 bases at J, with 19 bases between. The CDR3 runs 17 residues. For the CDR3, the DNA is TGTGCCAGCAGCTTCGGCGGCCTCCAGCAGGTTTACAATGAGCAGTTCTTC. It is translated as CASSFGGLQQVYNEQFF.

The chain has TRBV5-6 and TRBJ2-3, with 7 positions matching TRBD2. The junction had 9 bases not matched to a gene; V was cut back by 3 bases and J by 5 bases. Looked up from germline, CDR1 is SGHDT and CDR2 is YYEEEE. This CDR3 is 15 amino acids long. The CDR3 DNA follows: TGTGCCAGCAGCTCCCCTCTGGGGGAGGGAGATACGCAGTATTTT. Translation: CASSSPLGEGDTQYF.

This clone has a single count. The chain is built from TRBV28 and TRBJ2-2; TRBD1 or TRBD2 may be the D gene (5 bases each). Germline values: CDR1 MDHEN, CDR2 SYDVKM. The CDR3 has 13 amino acids. The V gene lost 3 bases and the J gene lost 6 bases, with 8 bases spanning the gap. DNA for the CDR3: TGTGCCAGCAGTTTGCAGGGAGCCGGGGAGCTGTTTTTT. This encodes CASSLQGAGELFF.

V is TRBV7-3 and J is TRBJ1-5; D gene ambiguous. From germline, CDR1 is SGHTA and CDR2 FQGTGA. The CDR3 is 13 residues long. V gave up 5 bases and J gave up 3 bases, with 8 bases separating them. The DNA for the CDR3 is TGTGCCAGCAGCCACAGTCACAATCAGCCCCAGCATTTT. Amino acid sequence: CASSHSHNQPQHF.

The V gene is TRBV5-1, the J gene TRBJ1-3; D not resolved. V lost 0 bases and J lost 0, with 10 bases in between. The CDR3 covers 16 residues. Germline V gene sequence: CDR1 SGHRS, CDR2 YFSETQ. The CDR3 sequence is CASSLEGWSSGNTIYF. The CDR3 region has the DNA TGCGCCAGCAGCTTGGAGGGCTGGAGCTCTGGAAACACCATATATTTT.

V gene TRBV2 combines with J gene TRBJ2-5, with TRBD2 as a possible D gene (6 bases). The V and J ends lost 8 bases and 3 bases respectively, with 13 bases between them. The CDR3 has 13 residues. Germline V gives CDR1 SNHLY, CDR2 FYNNEI. The CDR3 loop is CASSGDSEETQYF. The CDR3 nucleotides read TGTGCCAGCTCGGGGGACTCCGAAGAGACCCAGTACTTC.

Judged by abundance, this clone is medium-sized. Here the CDR3 DNA reads TGTGCCAGCAGTGATTTAGTATTGGGCGGGTCTTTCTCCTACGAGCAGTACTTC. This encodes CASSDLVLGGSFSYEQYF. The chain joins TRBV6-1 to TRBJ2-7, with D perhaps matching TRBD2 (5 bases). Germline CDR1 reads MNHNS; CDR2 reads SASEGT. Trimming shortened V by 3 bases and J by 0 bases, and 21 bases separated the two germline ends. The CDR3 is 18 amino acids.

The V gene is TRBV6-2 or TRBV6-3, the J gene TRBJ2-7; D might be TRBD2 (5 bases). The germline V gene encodes CDR1 MNHEY and CDR2 SVGEGT. This CDR3 has 14 amino acids. The V gene lost 0 bases and the J gene lost 2 bases, with 8 bases spanning the gap. DNA for the CDR3: TGTGCCAGCAGTTACTCCGGGGTAACCTACGAGCAGTACTTC. Residues: CASSYSGVTYEQYF.

The chain combines TRBV9 with TRBJ2-7; 7 positions match TRBD2. The trim removed 3 bases at V and 7 bases at J, leaving 10 bases unmatched. The CDR3 runs to 14 residues. CDR1 is SGDLS, CDR2 YYNGEE, per germline. The CDR3 nucleotides are TGTGCCAGCAGCGGGAAGGGAGGGAATCGGGAGCAGTACTTC. Translation: CASSGKGGNREQYF. Based on the CDR3 plus reference TRBV9 and TRBJ2-7, the full variable domain is DSGVTQTPKHLITATGQRVTLRCSPRSGDLSVYWYQQSLDQGLQFLIQYYNGEERAKGNILERFSAQQFPDLHSELNLSSLELGDSALYFCASSGKGGNREQYFGPGTRLTVT.

This chain joins TRBV29-1 and TRBJ2-2; D not certain. The CDR3 covers 12 residues. CDR1 and CDR2 from the germline V gene are SQVTM and ANQGSEA. Trimming shortened V by 6 bases and J by 3 bases, and 8 bases separated the two germline ends. The CDR3 DNA follows: TGCAGCGTCTCTCCGGACACCGGGGAGCTGTTTTTT. Amino acid sequence: CSVSPDTGELFF.